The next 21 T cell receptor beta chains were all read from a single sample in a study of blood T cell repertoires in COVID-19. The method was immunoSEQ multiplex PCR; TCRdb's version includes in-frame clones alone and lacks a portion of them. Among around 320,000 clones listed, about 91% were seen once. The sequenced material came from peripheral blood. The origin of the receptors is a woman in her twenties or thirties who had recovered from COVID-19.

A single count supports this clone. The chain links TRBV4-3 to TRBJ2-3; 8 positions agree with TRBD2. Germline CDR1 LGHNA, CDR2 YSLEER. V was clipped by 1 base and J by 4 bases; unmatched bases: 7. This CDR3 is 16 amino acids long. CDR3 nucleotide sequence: TGCGCCAGCAGCCAAGCCGGGACTAGATATTCAGATACGCAGTATTTT. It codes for CASSQAGTRYSDTQYF.

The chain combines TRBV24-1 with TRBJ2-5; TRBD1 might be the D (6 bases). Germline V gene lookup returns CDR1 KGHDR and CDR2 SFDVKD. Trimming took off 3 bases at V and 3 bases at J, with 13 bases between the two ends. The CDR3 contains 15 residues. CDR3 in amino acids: CATSDQGKGEETQYF. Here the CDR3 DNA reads TGTGCCACCAGTGATCAGGGGAAGGGAGAAGAGACCCAGTACTTC.

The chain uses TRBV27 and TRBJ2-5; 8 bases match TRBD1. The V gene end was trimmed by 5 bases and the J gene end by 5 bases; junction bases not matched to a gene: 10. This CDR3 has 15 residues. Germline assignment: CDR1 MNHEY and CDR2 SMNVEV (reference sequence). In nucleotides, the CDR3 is TGTGCCAGCAGTCCAGGACAGGGTTGGGGGGAGACCCAGTACTTC. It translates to CASSPGQGWGETQYF.

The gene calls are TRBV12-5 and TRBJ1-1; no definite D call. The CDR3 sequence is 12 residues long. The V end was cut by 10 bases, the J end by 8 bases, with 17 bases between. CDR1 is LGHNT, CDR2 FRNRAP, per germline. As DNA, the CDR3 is TGTGCTACCCCCCCCGCGTTTTTGGAAGCTTTCTTT. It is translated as CATPPAFLEAFF.

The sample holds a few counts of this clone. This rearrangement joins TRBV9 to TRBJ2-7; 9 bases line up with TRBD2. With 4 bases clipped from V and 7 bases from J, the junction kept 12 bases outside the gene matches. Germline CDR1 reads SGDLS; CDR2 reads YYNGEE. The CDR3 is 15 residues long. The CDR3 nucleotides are TGTGCCAGCAGCCCTGGAGTAGCGGGGGTTCGGGAGCAGTACTTC. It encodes CASSPGVAGVREQYF.

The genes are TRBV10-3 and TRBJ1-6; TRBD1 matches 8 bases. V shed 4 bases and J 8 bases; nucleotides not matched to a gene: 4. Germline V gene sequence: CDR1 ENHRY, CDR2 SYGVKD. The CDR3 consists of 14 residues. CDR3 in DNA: TGTGCCATCAGTGGGGACAGGTATTATTCACCCCTCCACTTT. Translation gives CAISGDRYYSPLHF.

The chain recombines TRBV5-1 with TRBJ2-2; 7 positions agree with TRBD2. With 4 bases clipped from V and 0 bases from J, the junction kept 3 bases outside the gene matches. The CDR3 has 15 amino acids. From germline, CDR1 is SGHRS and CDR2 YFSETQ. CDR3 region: CASSVGGTNTGELFF. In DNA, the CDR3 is TGCGCCAGCAGCGTCGGGGGGACGAACACCGGGGAGCTGTTTTTT.

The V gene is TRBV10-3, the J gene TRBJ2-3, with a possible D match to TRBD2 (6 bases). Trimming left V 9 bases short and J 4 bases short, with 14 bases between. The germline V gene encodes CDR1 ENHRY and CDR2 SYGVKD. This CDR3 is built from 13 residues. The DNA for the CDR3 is TGTGCCATAGCCTCTAGCGATGCAGATACGCAGTATTTT. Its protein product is CAIASSDADTQYF.

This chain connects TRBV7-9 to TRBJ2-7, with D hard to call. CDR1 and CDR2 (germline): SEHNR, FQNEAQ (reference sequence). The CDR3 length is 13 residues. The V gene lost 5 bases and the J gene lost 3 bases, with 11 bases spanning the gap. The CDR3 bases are TGTGCCAGCAGCCCAGCGCGACGCTACGAGCAGTACTTC. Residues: CASSPARRYEQYF.

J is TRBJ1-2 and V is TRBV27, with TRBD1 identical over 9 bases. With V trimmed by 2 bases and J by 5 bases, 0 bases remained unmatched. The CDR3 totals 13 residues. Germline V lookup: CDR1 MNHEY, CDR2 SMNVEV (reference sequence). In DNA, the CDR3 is TGTGCCAGCAGTTTAGGACAGGGGTATGGCTACACCTTC. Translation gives CASSLGQGYGYTF.

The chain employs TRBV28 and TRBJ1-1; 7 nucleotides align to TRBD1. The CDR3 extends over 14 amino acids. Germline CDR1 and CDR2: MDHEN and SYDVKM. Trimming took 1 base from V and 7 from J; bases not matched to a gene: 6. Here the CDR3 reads CASSLSTGWIEAFF. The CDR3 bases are TGTGCCAGCAGTTTATCGACAGGGTGGATTGAAGCTTTCTTT.

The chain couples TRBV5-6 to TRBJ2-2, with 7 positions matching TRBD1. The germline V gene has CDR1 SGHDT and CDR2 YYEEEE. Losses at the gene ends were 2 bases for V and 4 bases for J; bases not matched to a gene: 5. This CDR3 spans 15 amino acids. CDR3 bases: TGTGCCAGCAGCTTAAACAGGGGCACCACCGGGGAGCTGTTTTTT. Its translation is CASSLNRGTTGELFF. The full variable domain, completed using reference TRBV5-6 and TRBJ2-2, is DAGVTQSPTHLIKTRGQQVTLRCSPKSGHDTVSWYQQALGQGPQFIFQYYEEEERQRGNFPDRFSGHQFPNYSSELNVNALLLGDSALYLCASSLNRGTTGELFFGEGSRLTVL.

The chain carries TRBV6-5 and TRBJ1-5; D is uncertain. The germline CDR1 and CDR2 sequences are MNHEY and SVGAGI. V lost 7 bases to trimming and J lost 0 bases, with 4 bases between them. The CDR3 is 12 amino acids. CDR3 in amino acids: CASTRSNQPQHF. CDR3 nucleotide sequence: TGTGCCAGCACTCGTAGCAATCAGCCCCAGCATTTT.

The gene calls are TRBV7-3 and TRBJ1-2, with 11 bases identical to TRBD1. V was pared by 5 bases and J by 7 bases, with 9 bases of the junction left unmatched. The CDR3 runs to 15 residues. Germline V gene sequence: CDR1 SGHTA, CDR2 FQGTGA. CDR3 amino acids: CASSPPGQGAFGYTF. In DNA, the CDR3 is TGTGCCAGCAGCCCCCCCGGACAGGGGGCTTTTGGCTACACCTTC.

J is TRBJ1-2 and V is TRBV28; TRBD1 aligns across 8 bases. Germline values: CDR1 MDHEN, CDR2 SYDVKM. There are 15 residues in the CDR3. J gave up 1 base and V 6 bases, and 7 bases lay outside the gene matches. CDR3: CASRTDRGLNYGYTF. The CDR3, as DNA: TGTGCCAGCAGAACTGACAGGGGCCTTAACTATGGCTACACCTTC.

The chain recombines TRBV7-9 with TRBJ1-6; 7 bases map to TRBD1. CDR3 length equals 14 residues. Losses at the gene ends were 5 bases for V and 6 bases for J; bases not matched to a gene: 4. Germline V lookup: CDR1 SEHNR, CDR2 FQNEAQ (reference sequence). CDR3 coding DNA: TGTGCCAGCAGCGTGGGACAGAGTAATTCACCCCTCCACTTT. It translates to CASSVGQSNSPLHF.

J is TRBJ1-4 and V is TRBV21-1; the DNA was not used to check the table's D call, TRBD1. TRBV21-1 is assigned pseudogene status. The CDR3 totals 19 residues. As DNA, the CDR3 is TGTGCCAGCACCGAAGAACGACAGGTAAAGGCAGAAAAAAATGAAAAACTGTTTTTT. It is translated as CASTEERQVKAEKNEKLFF.

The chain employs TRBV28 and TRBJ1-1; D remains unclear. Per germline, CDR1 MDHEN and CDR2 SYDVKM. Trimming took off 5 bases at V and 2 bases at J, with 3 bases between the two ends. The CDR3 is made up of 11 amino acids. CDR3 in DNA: TGTGCCAGCAGTCCTAACACTGAAGCTTTCTTT. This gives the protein CASSPNTEAFF.

CDR3 residues: CASSPPSGRVGTEAFF. The CDR3, as DNA: TGTGCCAGCTCACCACCGAGTGGCAGGGTGGGCACTGAAGCTTTCTTT. This sequence joins TRBV18 and TRBJ1-1, with D tentatively TRBD1 (5 bases). With 0 bases removed from V and 4 bases from J, the gap between germline ends came to 15 bases. The CDR3 has 16 residues. Looked up from germline, CDR1 is KGHSH and CDR2 is LQKENI.

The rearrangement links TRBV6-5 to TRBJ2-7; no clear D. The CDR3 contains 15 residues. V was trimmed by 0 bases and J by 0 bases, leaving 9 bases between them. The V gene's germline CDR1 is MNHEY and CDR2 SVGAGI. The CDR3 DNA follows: TGTGCCAGCAGTTACTCGAGTAGATCCTCCTACGAGCAGTACTTC. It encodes CASSYSSRSSYEQYF.

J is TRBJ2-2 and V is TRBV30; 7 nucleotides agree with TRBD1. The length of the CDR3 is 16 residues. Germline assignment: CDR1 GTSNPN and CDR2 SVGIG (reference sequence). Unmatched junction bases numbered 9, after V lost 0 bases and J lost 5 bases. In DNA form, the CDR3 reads TGTGCCTGGAGTGTACCCGGGACAGAAGAGACCGGGGAGCTGTTTTTT. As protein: CAWSVPGTEETGELFF.